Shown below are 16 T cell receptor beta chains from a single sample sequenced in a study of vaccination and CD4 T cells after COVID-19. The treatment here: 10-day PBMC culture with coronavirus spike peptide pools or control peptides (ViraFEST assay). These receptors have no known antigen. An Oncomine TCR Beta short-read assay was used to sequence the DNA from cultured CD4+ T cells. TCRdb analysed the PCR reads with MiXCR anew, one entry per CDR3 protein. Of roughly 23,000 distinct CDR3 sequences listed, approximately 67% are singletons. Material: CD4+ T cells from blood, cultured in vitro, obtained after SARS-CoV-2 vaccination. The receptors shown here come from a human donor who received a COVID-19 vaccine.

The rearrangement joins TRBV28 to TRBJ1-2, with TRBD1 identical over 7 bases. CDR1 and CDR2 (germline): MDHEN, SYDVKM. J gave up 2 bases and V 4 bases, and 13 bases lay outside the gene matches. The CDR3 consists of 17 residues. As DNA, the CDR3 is TGTGCCAGCAGTTCCCCGACAGGGCTTAGCGGGAACTATGGCTACACCTTC. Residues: CASSSPTGLSGNYGYTF.

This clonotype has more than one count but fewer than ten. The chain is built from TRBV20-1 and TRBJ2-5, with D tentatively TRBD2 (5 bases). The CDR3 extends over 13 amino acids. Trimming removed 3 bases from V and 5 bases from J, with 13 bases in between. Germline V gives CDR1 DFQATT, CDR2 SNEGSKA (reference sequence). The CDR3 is CSASRAVGETQYF. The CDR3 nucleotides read TGCAGTGCTAGTCGAGCGGTGGGGGAGACCCAGTACTTC.

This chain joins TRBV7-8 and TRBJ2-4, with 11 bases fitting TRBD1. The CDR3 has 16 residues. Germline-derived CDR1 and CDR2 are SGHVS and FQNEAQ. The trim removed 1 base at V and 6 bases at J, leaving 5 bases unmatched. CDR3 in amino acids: CASSLVWTGGRNIQYF. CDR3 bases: TGTGCCAGCAGCTTAGTGTGGACAGGGGGCAGAAACATTCAGTACTTC.

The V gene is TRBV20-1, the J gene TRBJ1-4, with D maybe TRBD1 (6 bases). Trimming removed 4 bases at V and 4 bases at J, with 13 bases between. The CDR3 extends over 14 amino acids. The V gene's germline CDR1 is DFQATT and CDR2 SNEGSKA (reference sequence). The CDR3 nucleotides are TGCAGTGCTACAACGACAGGTCGTAATGAAAAACTGTTTTTT. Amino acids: CSATTTGRNEKLFF.

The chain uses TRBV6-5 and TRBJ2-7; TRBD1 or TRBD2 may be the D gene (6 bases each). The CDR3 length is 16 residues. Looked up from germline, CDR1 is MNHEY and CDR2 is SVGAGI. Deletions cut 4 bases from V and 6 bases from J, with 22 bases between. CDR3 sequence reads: CASSSSTGTSPLEQYF. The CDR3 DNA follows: TGTGCCAGCAGTTCCTCCACAGGGACTTCTCCTCTCGAGCAGTACTTC.

In nucleotides, the CDR3 is TGTGCCAGCAGCTTAGGGACTAGCGGGAACACCGGGGAGCTGTTTTTT. As protein: CASSLGTSGNTGELFF. This chain joins TRBV7-6 and TRBJ2-2; 10 bases line up with TRBD2. Trimming at V came to 1 base and at J to 1 base, leaving 0 bases not matched to a gene. The CDR3 is made up of 16 amino acids. The V gene's germline CDR1 is SGHVS and CDR2 FNYEAQ.

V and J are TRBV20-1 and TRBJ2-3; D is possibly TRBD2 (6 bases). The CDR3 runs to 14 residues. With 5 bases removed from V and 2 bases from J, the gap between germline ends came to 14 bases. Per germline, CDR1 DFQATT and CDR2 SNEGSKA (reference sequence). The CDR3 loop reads CSAERLAYTDTQYF. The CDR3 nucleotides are TGCAGTGCTGAGCGGCTAGCGTACACAGATACGCAGTATTTT.

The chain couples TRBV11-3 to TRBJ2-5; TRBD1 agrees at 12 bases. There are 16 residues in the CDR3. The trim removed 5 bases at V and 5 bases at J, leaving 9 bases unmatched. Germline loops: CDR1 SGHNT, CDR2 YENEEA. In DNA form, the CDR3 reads TGTGCCAGCAGCCCTGGGACAGGGGGCTCGGGGGAGACCCAGTACTTC. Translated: CASSPGTGGSGETQYF.

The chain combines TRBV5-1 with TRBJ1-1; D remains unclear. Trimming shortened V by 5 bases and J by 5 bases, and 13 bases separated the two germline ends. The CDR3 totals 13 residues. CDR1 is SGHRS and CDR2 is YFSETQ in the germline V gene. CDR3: CASSVGVTTEAFF. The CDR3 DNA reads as TGCGCCAGCAGTGTTGGGGTTACGACTGAAGCTTTCTTT.

The CDR3 nucleotides read TGTGCCAGCAGGTCCGGGACGAACTCCTACGAGCAGTACTTC. This sequence encodes CASRSGTNSYEQYF. The chain has TRBV2 and TRBJ2-7; D is tentatively TRBD1 or TRBD2 (5 bases each). Germline CDR1 SNHLY, CDR2 FYNNEI. This CDR3 region has 14 residues. Trimming pared 6 bases from V and 0 bases from J, leaving 12 bases between.

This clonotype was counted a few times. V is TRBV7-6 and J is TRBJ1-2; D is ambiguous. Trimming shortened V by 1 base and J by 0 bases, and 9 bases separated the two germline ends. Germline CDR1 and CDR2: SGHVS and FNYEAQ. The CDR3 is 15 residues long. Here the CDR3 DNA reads TGTGCCAGCAGCTTAGGACACCACACTAACTATGGCTACACCTTC. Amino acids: CASSLGHHTNYGYTF.

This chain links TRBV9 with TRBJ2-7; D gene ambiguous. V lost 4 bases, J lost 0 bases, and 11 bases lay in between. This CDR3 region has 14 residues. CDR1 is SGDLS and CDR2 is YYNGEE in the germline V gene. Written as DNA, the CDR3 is TGTGCCAGCAGCCCAGCGACACGCTCCTACGAGCAGTACTTC. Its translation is CASSPATRSYEQYF.

The CDR3 DNA sequence: TGTGCCAGCAGTTACGGCGGGACAGAAGCTAACTATGGCTACACCTTC. Its translation is CASSYGGTEANYGYTF. J is TRBJ1-2 and V is TRBV6-5, with TRBD1 matching over 7 bases. The germline V gene has CDR1 MNHEY and CDR2 SVGAGI. V lost 2 bases, J lost 0 bases, and 6 bases stayed unmatched. CDR3 size: 16 residues.

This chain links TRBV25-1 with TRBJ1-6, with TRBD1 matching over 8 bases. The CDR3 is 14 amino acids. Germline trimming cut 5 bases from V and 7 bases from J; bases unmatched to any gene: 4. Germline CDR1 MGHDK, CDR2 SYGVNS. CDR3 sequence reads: CASSRAGGNSPLHF. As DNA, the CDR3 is TGTGCCAGCAGTCGGGCAGGGGGCAATTCACCCCTCCACTTT.

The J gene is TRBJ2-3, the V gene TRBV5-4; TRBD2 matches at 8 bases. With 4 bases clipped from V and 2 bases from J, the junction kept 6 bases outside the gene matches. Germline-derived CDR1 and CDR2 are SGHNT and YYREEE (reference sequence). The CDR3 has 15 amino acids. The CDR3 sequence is CASSKGLGSTDTQYF. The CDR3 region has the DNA TGTGCCAGCAGCAAGGGACTAGGATCCACAGATACGCAGTATTTT. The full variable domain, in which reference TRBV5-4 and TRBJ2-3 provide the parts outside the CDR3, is ETGVTQSPTHLIKTRGQQVTLRCSSQSGHNTVSWYQQALGQGPQFIFQYYREEENGRGNFPPRFSGLQFPNYSSELNVNALELDDSALYLCASSKGLGSTDTQYFGPGTRLTVL.

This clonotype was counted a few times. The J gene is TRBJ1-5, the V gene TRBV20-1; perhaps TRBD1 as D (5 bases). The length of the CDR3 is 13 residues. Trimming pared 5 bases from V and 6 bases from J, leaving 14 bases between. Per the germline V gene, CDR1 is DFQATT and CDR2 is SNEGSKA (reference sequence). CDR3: CSAGRGEVQPQHF. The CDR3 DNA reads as TGCAGTGCTGGGCGGGGGGAGGTTCAGCCCCAGCATTTT.